This TCR beta chain was recovered during a study of blood T cell repertoires in COVID-19. Overall study context: Sites across the United States, Italy and Spain contributed samples from acute and convalescent COVID-19. In each case, the material was cDNA or gDNA derived from T cells, B-cell-depleted T cells, or PBMCs.

CDR3 size: 16 residues. Germline V gives CDR1 SGHNT, CDR2 YYREEE (reference sequence). V was clipped by 1 base and J by 4 bases, with 15 bases between them. The authors' processing: Cell counts per sample came from amplifying reference gene primers. Method: immunoSEQ multiplex PCR; TCRdb's copy keeps in-frame clones and lacks some. D and trimming were read from the DNA, whereas the V and J calls and clone size are those reported in that table. The repertoire holds more than 40,000 clones, with about 86% as singletons. The sequenced sample was peripheral blood. The gene calls are TRBV5-4 and TRBJ2-1; unclear D gene. The source of this sequence is a woman older than 75 with acute or convalescent COVID-19. CDR3 coding DNA: TGTGCCAGCAGCTTGCCTACAGTACTCGGTTACAATGAGCAGTTCTTC. This sequence encodes CASSLPTVLGYNEQFF.